This TCR beta chain originates from a study of radiotherapy plus CTLA-4 blockade in lung cancer. Study context: Objective responses occurred in around 18% of patients; approximately 33% had disease control.

Study-level points and caveats: Clones of tumor-derived TCRs expanded in blood after radiotherapy plus ipilimumab.

As concerns this clone: The antigen remains unidentified.

Germline lookup yields CDR1 SGHTS and CDR2 YDEGEE. The V segment lost 4 bases and the J segment 6 bases; nucleotides outside the gene matches: 9. The CDR3 totals 16 residues. The data were produced by immunoSEQ multiplex PCR, yet TCRdb's version contains in-frame clones alone and is incomplete. The repertoire includes tens of thousands of clones, approximately 91% of them detected once, and around 7.6% sits in the top ten. The sequence was obtained from a human donor with non-small cell lung cancer whose response to radiotherapy plus ipilimumab could not be evaluated. The J gene is TRBJ2-2, the V gene TRBV5-8, with 10 bases aligning to TRBD2. The specimen was peripheral blood, collected from a patient treated with radiotherapy plus ipilimumab. The chain's CDR3 is CASSRFSGGLAGELFF. The CDR3 DNA reads as TGTGCCAGCAGCCGGTTTAGCGGGGGGCTCGCCGGGGAGCTGTTTTTT. The whole variable domain, filled in from reference TRBV5-8 and TRBJ2-2, reads EAGVTQSPTHLIKTRGQQATLRCSPISGHTSVYWYQQALGLGLQFLLWYDEGEERNRGNFPPRFSGRQFPNYSSELNVNALELEDSALYLCASSRFSGGLAGELFFGEGSRLTVL.